This TCR beta chain was sequenced in a study of identical twins. Study findings and constraints: Invariant populations such as MAIT and iNKT cells could partly muddle zero-insertion analyses. Modelling approaches yielded underestimates of out-of-frame TCR alpha sharing between monozygotic twins.

In its sample, this clonotype was seen a few times. Its specificity is not known. The CDR3 spans 14 residues. The ends were cut back, 4 bases at V and 5 bases at J, with 12 bases in the middle. Germline lookup yields CDR1 LGHNA and CDR2 YSLEER. One entry per CDR3 protein, called by TCRdb with MiXCR from the 5' RACE reads. This sample has some 590,000 distinct CDR3 sequences; more than 9% occur once, and the top ten carry around 3.1%. The same sample was also studied in work on yellow fever vaccine responses in identical twins.

This rearrangement joins TRBV4-3 to TRBJ2-1; D is perhaps TRBD1 or TRBD2 (5 bases each). The sequence was collected from a woman younger than 30 in good health. The sequenced sample consisted of PBMCs. For the CDR3, the DNA is TGCGCCAGCAGCCGGGACCCAACAAACAATGAGCAGTTCTTC. Translation gives CASSRDPTNNEQFF.